Listed here are 16 T cell receptor beta chains from one sample, sequenced in a study of blood T cell repertoires in COVID-19. Profiled with immunoSEQ multiplex PCR; TCRdb holds only in-frame clones, not every one. The sample contains approximately 350,000 clones, roughly 90% of which appear only once. The material sequenced was PBMCs or T cells enriched from blood (not recorded which). The receptor source for this set is a woman in her twenties or thirties who had recovered from COVID-19.

This clone was detected a few times. The V gene is TRBV19, the J gene TRBJ1-5; 10 bases fit TRBD1. Germline V gene sequence: CDR1 LNHDA, CDR2 SQIVND (reference sequence). V was clipped by 2 bases and J by 7 bases; unmatched bases: 5. This CDR3 comprises 15 residues. The CDR3 DNA sequence: TGTGCCAGTAGTATACTGGGGACAGGGGACCAGCCCCAGCATTTT. Encoded protein: CASSILGTGDQPQHF.

Concerning this clone itself: A junction boundary mismatches the germline segment, possibly from a read error. CDR3 loop: CASSEEFSTYEQYF. The CDR3 DNA sequence: TGTGCCAGCAGTGAAGAGTTTAGTACCTACGAGCAATACTTC. This rearrangement joins TRBV6-1 to TRBJ2-7, with D unresolved. The CDR3 contains 14 residues. Germline CDR1 MNHNS, CDR2 SASEGT.

V is TRBV7-2 and J is TRBJ2-1, with 7 bases that match TRBD2. This CDR3 region has 16 residues. Unmatched junction bases numbered 9, after V lost 5 bases and J lost 2 bases. The germline V gene encodes CDR1 SGHTA and CDR2 FQGNSA. The CDR3, as DNA: TGTGCCAGCAGCGAAAAGCGGGAAGGCGCCTACAATGAGCAGTTCTTC. Protein product: CASSEKREGAYNEQFF. Based on the CDR3 plus reference TRBV7-2 and TRBJ2-1, the full variable domain is GAGVSQSPSNKVTEKGKDVELRCDPISGHTALYWYRQSLGQGLEFLIYFQGNSAPDKSGLPSDRFSAERTGGSVSTLTIQRTQQEDSAVYLCASSEKREGAYNEQFFGPGTRLTVL.

This clone was seen once. V usage is TRBV5-1 and J usage is TRBJ2-7, with 8 bases aligning to TRBD2. Losses at the gene ends were 0 bases for V and 2 bases for J; bases not matched to a gene: 1. CDR1 is SGHRS, CDR2 YFSETQ, per germline. This CDR3 is 14 amino acids long. CDR3 sequence reads: CASSLVLAAYEQYF. CDR3 nucleotide sequence: TGCGCCAGCAGCTTGGTACTAGCGGCCTACGAGCAGTACTTC.

On this clone itself: Different DNA sequences within this sample yield the same CDR3. This chain joins TRBV5-1 and TRBJ2-3; D may be TRBD2 (5 bases). Per the germline V gene, CDR1 is SGHRS and CDR2 is YFSETQ. The CDR3 is 14 residues long. Trimming removed 0 bases from V and 2 bases from J, with 7 bases in between. The CDR3 region is CASSLGRSTDTQYF. CDR3 in DNA: TGCGCCAGCAGCTTGGGGAGGTCCACAGATACGCAGTATTTT.

The chain couples TRBV28 to TRBJ1-4; D is possibly TRBD1 (6 bases). Per germline, CDR1 MDHEN and CDR2 SYDVKM. This CDR3 has 15 residues. V lost 5 bases to trimming and J lost 2 bases, with 12 bases between them. CDR3 in amino acids: CASSTYRVTNEKLFF. In DNA, the CDR3 is TGTGCCAGCAGTACTTACAGGGTTACTAATGAAAAACTGTTTTTT.

The CDR3 bases are TGTGCCAGCAGCTTAGTTGGCGGGGACGAGCAGTACTTC. The encoded protein is CASSLVGGDEQYF. The J gene is TRBJ2-7, the V gene TRBV7-9; D is possibly TRBD2 (6 bases). The CDR3 runs 13 residues. Trimming took off 1 base at V and 5 bases at J, with 9 bases between the two ends. CDR1 SEHNR and CDR2 FQNEAQ come from the germline V gene (reference sequence).

The chain combines TRBV6-5 with TRBJ1-5; tentative D call: TRBD1 (5 bases). Trimming removed 7 bases at V and 2 bases at J, with 15 bases between. The V gene's germline CDR1 is MNHEY and CDR2 SVGAGI. The CDR3 is 15 residues long. The CDR3 here is CASTGTGEGNQPQHF. In DNA, the CDR3 is TGTGCCAGCACCGGGACTGGGGAAGGCAATCAGCCCCAGCATTTT.

The chain is built from TRBV11-2 and TRBJ2-1; 10 bases fit TRBD2. Germline V gene sequence: CDR1 SGHAT, CDR2 FQNNGV. The CDR3 runs 16 residues. V was pared by 1 base and J by 8 bases, with 8 bases of the junction left unmatched. Here the CDR3 DNA reads TGTGCCAGCAGCTTAGTTCTGAGCGGGGGGGCTTATGAGCAGTTCTTC. Protein: CASSLVLSGGAYEQFF.

The J gene is TRBJ2-2, the V gene TRBV5-1; TRBD2 aligns across 9 bases. Germline CDR1 is SGHRS and CDR2 is YFSETQ. The junction had 5 bases not matched to a gene; V was cut back by 2 bases and J by 3 bases. The CDR3 loop spans 16 amino acids. CDR3 in amino acids: CASSFIAGEDTGELFF. As DNA, the CDR3 is TGCGCCAGCAGCTTCATAGCGGGAGAGGACACCGGGGAGCTGTTTTTT.

This chain uses TRBV15 with TRBJ2-2, with D possibly TRBD1 on 5 matching bases. V gave up 7 bases and J gave up 4 bases, with 10 bases separating them. The germline CDR1 and CDR2 sequences are LNHNV and YYDKDF (reference sequence). The CDR3 is 13 residues long. The CDR3 reads CATMMGPTGELFF. The CDR3 region has the DNA TGTGCCACCATGATGGGGCCCACCGGGGAGCTGTTTTTT. Based on the CDR3 plus reference TRBV15 and TRBJ2-2, the full variable domain is DAMVIQNPRYQVTQFGKPVTLSCSQTLNHNVMYWYQQKSSQAPKLLFHYYDKDFNNEADTPDNFQSRRPNTSFCFLDIRSPGLGDTAMYLCATMMGPTGELFFGEGSRLTVL.

This clone was counted once. V gene TRBV5-6 combines with J gene TRBJ2-7; 10 nucleotides align to TRBD2. The CDR3 loop spans 16 amino acids. With V trimmed by 0 bases and J by 3 bases, 6 bases remained unmatched. In germline, CDR1 is SGHDT, CDR2 YYEEEE. Written as DNA, the CDR3 is TGTGCCAGCAGCTTGGCCCTAGCGGGAGCGCGCTACGAGCAGTACTTC. It yields the protein CASSLALAGARYEQYF.

With regard to this clone: Within the sample, other DNA sequences also encode this same CDR3. The chain uses TRBV24-1 and TRBJ2-7, with TRBD2 as a possible D gene (6 bases). The CDR3 sequence is 12 residues long. Germline lookup yields CDR1 KGHDR and CDR2 SFDVKD. The germline V and J ends were trimmed by 9 bases and 1 base, with 9 bases remaining between them. The CDR3 spells CATSGGSYEQYF. The CDR3 DNA follows: TGTGCCACCTCCGGGGGATCCTACGAGCAGTACTTC.

The V call is TRBV5-1, the J call TRBJ1-6, with TRBD1 matching 9 bases. Germline CDR1 reads SGHRS; CDR2 reads YFSETQ. This CDR3 is built from 16 residues. V shed 4 bases, J shed 6 bases, and the junction held 8 bases outside the gene matches. DNA of the CDR3: TGCGCCAGCAGCGATACAGGGGGCAAAGCTAATTCACCCCTCCACTTT. This translates into CASSDTGGKANSPLHF.

CDR3 region: CASSDGLAGEAGELFF. The CDR3 DNA follows: TGCGCCAGCAGCGATGGACTAGCGGGAGAGGCCGGGGAGCTGTTTTTT. The chain recombines TRBV5-1 with TRBJ2-2; 13 nucleotides agree with TRBD2. The CDR3 totals 16 residues. Trimming cost V 4 bases and J 6 bases; bases outside gene matches: 6. Per the germline V gene, CDR1 is SGHRS and CDR2 is YFSETQ. Using reference TRBV5-1 and TRBJ2-2 for the parts outside the CDR3, the full variable domain is KAGVTQTPRYLIKTRGQQVTLSCSPISGHRSVSWYQQTPGQGLQFLFEYFSETQRNKGNFPGRFSGRQFSNSRSEMNVSTLELGDSALYLCASSDGLAGEAGELFFGEGSRLTVL.

The J gene is TRBJ1-4, the V gene TRBV5-1; D gene unclear. Trimming removed 9 bases at V and 5 bases at J, with 17 bases between. CDR3 length equals 14 residues. Germline CDR1 reads SGHRS; CDR2 reads YFSETQ. The CDR3 DNA reads as TGCGCCACCCAGTTTAGGCGGTGGAATGAAAAACTGTTTTTT. Translated, it gives CATQFRRWNEKLFF.